This T cell receptor (beta chain) is drawn from a study of T cell repertoires in cytomegalovirus infection. Overall study findings and caveats: Individuals carrying CMV plus the relevant HLA were identified by cumulative frequency of public TCR beta families.

Between the trimmed V and J ends, which lost 1 base and 5 bases, there was a span of 11 bases. The CDR3 is 14 amino acids. The germline gives CDR1 SGHTA, CDR2 FQGNSA. Concerning this clonotype: As yet, its antigen is unknown.

TCRdb recomputed calls from the reads with MiXCR, one row per CDR3 protein. The sample includes about 140,000 distinct CDR3 sequences, roughly 6.5% seen only once; the top ten take under 20%. The rearrangement uses TRBV7-2 and TRBJ1-2; D is unclear. This receptor was identified in a human donor in good health (CMV status not recorded). Some clones in this sample may be carry-over from other donors' samples. Sequenced sample: PBMCs. CDR3: CASSLGIWSYGYTF. Written as DNA, the CDR3 is TGTGCCAGCAGCTTAGGGATTTGGAGTTATGGCTACACCTTC.